A selection of T cell receptor beta chains follows, all from one sample in a study of OX40 agonist ivuxolimab in advanced cancers. Sequencing was performed with immunoSEQ multiplex PCR; in TCRdb, only in-frame clones are kept and a portion is missing. The sample lists about 77,000 clones, around 90% seen once, with around 4.4% in the top ten. Source: CD4+ or CD8+ T cells sorted from blood, taken in a trial of the OX40 agonist ivuxolimab. These receptors were obtained from an adult with an advanced solid tumor such as melanoma, head and neck, liver or kidney cancer. The CDR3 runs from the conserved cysteine through the conserved F or W.

j_call	v_call	cdr3_length	cdr3_aa
TRBJ2-7	TRBV7-2	16	CASSSSGTSGIYEQYF
TRBJ1-2	TRBV5-4	12	CASSTDRVGYTF
TRBJ1-1	TRBV20-1	11	CSHNRGAEAFF
TRBJ2-2	TRBV11-2	18	CASSPARGVGRGSGELFF
TRBJ2-7	TRBV19	13	CARHPRATYEQYF
TRBJ2-5	TRBV7-3	14	CASSLAGAQETQYF
TRBJ2-3	TRBV5-1	16	CASSLRGGRSTDTQYF
TRBJ2-1	TRBV7-2	13	CASSPTSYNEQFF
TRBJ2-3	TRBV11-1	14	CASRLAGFTDTQYF
TRBJ2-7	TRBV29-1	13	CSVERQGGDEQYF
TRBJ2-7	TRBV5-1	13	CASSLLVAEGQYF
TRBJ2-6	TRBV25-1	17	CASSEYTARSGANVLTF
TRBJ2-3	TRBV25-1	14	CASSVQGPTDTQYF
TRBJ2-7	TRBV5-1	13	CATKEDGAYEQYF
TRBJ1-5	TRBV18	15	CASSPGAFPNQPQHF
TRBJ1-1	TRBV6-1	15	CATYAGTGGSTEAFF
TRBJ2-3	TRBV11-3	13	CASNLRGTDTQYF
TRBJ2-2	TRBV18	16	CASSKKEPANTGELFF
TRBJ1-4	TRBV18	13	CASSFGSNEKLFF
TRBJ2-1	TRBV7-3	11	CASSLSGEQFF
TRBJ2-1	TRBV7-3	16	CASSLTSVAGVSEQFF
TRBJ2-5	TRBV7-9	15	CASSTGTGLGETQYF
TRBJ2-3	TRBV10-2	14	CASRLGGSTDTQYF
TRBJ2-2	TRBV7-9	15	CASSLGSGSTGELFF
TRBJ2-5	TRBV7-2	13	CASSLVRQETQYF
TRBJ2-7	TRBV28	14	CASHAGGSLYEQYF
TRBJ2-5	TRBV5-1	15	CASSLGLAGQETQYF
TRBJ2-7	TRBV28	15	CASSHRLAGDYEQYF
TRBJ1-2	TRBV7-8	15	CASSLAGGRGYGYTF
TRBJ1-5	TRBV28	14	CASRAGGENQPQHF
TRBJ2-2	TRBV28	15	CASSLYGKGTGELFF
TRBJ1-4	TRBV6-5	12	CASRGGDEKLFF
TRBJ2-7	TRBV28	15	CASSSGLAGGREQYF
TRBJ2-1	TRBV27	14	CASSLQRRYNEQFF
TRBJ2-7	TRBV28	13	CASSPPHNYEQYF
TRBJ2-1	TRBV19	15	CASSERSPGREEQFF
TRBJ2-2	TRBV5-5	15	CASSFQPRRTGELFF
TRBJ1-2	TRBV10-3	14	CAISEWGQGYGYTF
TRBJ2-7	TRBV5-8	11	CASSPVGPGYF
TRBJ1-3	TRBV5-1	15	CASSLEGSGGNTIYF
TRBJ2-2	TRBV9	16	CASSPGTNANTGELFF
TRBJ2-1	TRBV5-1	16	CASSLRTGPSYNEQFF
TRBJ2-7	TRBV18	14	CASSPPTGTYEQYF
TRBJ2-1	TRBV5-4	15	CASSGGGPGSYEQFF
TRBJ1-1	TRBV5-1	15	CASRSGAQLGAEAFF
TRBJ1-2	TRBV29-1	11	CSVGQNYGYTF
TRBJ1-5	TRBV7-2	15	CASSLRDGGNQPQHF
TRBJ1-1	TRBV7-3	14	CASSPSRGSTEAFF
TRBJ1-1	TRBV5-1	14	CASSSLGRVAEAFF
TRBJ2-1	TRBV6-1	15	CASSIVEQAYNEQFF
TRBJ2-5	TRBV21-1	14	CASSGRGEEETQYF
TRBJ2-2	TRBV18	16	CASSPAGQGPTGELFF
TRBJ2-4	TRBV6-6	16	CASRTRITAAKNIQYF
TRBJ2-1	TRBV28	15	CASRSPRETIGEQFF